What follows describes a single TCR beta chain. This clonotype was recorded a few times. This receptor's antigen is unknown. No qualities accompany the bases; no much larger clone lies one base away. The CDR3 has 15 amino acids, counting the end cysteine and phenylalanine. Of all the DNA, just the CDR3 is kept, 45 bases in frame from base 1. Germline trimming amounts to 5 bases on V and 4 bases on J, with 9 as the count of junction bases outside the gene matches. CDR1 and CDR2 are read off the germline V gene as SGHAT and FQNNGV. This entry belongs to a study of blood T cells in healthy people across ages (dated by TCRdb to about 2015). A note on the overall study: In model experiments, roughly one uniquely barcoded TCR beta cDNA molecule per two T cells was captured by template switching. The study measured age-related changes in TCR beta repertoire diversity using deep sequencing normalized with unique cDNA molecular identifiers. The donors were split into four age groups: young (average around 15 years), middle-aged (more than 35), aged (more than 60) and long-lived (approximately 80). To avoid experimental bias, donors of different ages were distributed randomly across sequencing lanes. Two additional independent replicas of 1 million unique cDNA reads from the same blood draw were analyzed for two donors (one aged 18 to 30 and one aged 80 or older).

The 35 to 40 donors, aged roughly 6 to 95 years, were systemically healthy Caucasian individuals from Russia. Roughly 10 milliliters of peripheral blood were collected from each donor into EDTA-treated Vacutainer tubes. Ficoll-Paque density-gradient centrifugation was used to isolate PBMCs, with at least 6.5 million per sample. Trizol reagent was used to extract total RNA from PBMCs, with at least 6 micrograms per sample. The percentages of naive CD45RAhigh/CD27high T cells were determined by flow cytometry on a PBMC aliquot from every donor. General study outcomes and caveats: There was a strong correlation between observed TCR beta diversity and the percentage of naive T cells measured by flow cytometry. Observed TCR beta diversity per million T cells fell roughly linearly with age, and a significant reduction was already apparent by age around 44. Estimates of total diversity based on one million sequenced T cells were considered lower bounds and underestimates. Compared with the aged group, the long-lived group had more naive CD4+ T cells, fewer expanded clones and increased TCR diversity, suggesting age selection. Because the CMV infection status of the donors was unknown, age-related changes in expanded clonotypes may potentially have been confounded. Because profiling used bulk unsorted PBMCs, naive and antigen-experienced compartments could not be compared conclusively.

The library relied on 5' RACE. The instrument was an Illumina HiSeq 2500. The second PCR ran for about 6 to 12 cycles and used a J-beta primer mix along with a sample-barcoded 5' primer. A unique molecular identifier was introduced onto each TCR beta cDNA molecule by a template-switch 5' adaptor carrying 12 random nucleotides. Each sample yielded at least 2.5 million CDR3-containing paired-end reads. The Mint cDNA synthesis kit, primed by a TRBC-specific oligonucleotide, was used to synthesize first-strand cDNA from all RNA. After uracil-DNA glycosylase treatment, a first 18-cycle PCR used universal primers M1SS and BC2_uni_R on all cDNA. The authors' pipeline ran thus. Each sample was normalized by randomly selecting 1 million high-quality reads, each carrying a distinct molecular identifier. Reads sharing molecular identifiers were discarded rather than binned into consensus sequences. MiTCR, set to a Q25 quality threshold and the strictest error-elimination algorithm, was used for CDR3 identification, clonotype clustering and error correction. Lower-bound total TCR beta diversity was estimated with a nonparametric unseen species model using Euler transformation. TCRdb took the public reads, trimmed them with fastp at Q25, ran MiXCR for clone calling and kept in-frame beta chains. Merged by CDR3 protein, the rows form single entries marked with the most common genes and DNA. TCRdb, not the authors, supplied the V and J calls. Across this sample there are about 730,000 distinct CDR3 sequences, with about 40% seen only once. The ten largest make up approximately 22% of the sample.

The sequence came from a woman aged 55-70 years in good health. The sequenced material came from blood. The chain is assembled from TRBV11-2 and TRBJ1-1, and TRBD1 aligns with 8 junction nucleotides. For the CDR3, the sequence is CASSPARTGSTEAFF. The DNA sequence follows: TGTGCCAGCAGCCCGGCCCGGACAGGGAGCACTGAAGCTTTCTTT.